This passage covers 4 T cell receptor beta chains from one sample sequenced in a study of T cell repertoires in cytomegalovirus infection. TCRdb re-called the reads through MiXCR, storing one row per CDR3 protein. The data show about 500,000 distinct CDR3 sequences, around a third seen once. The antigens of these receptors remain unknown. Here the sequenced sample was cultured PBMCs, taken from culture after CMV antigen stimulation. The receptor set was obtained from a human donor in good health (CMV status not recorded). Some clones in this sample may be carry-over from other donors' samples.

This clonotype was observed a handful of times. This chain joins TRBV9 and TRBJ2-5, with 10 bases fitting TRBD2. Germline V gene sequence: CDR1 SGDLS, CDR2 YYNGEE. J lost 2 bases, V lost 3 bases, and 10 bases had no gene match. The CDR3 extends over 17 amino acids. The CDR3 coding sequence is TGTGCCAGCAGCGGGACTAGCGGAGCTGGGGATCAAGAGACCCAGTACTTC. It codes for CASSGTSGAGDQETQYF.

This clonotype was observed a handful of times. The CDR3 loop is CASSPGLAGGPAKNIQYF. Written as DNA, the CDR3 is TGCGCCAGCAGCCCCGGACTAGCGGGAGGGCCGGCCAAAAACATTCAGTACTTC. V and J are TRBV4-1 and TRBJ2-4, with 15 bases fitting TRBD2. Trimming took 4 bases from V and 1 from J; bases not matched to a gene: 5. This CDR3 has 18 amino acids. The V gene's germline CDR1 is MGHRA and CDR2 YSYEKL.

This clonotype came up many times. The J gene is TRBJ2-7, the V gene TRBV6-6, with TRBD2 matching 9 bases. The V and J ends lost 5 bases and 2 bases, in that order; junction bases with no gene match: 7. The CDR3 length is 15 residues. In germline, CDR1 is MNHNY, CDR2 SVGAGI (reference sequence). CDR3 sequence reads: CASSVSGSRTYEQYF. The CDR3 DNA is TGTGCCAGCAGTGTTAGCGGGAGTAGAACCTACGAGCAGTACTTC.

DNA for the CDR3: TGTGCCATCAGGGCCTCGCCCGGGACAGGGGACGATGAGCAGTTCTTC. This sequence encodes CAIRASPGTGDDEQFF. V is TRBV10-3 and J is TRBJ2-1; TRBD1 matches at 10 bases. There are 16 residues in the CDR3. Germline assignment: CDR1 ENHRY and CDR2 SYGVKD. After removal of 6 bases from V and 8 bases from J, the junction contained 13 bases not matched to a gene.